These 5 T cell receptor beta chains were all obtained from the same sample, sequenced in a study of cytomegalovirus exposure and HLA in healthy donors. The PCR ran on 60 Vbeta and 13 Jbeta primers. The data were produced by immunoSEQ multiplex PCR, yet TCRdb's version contains in-frame clones alone and is incomplete. The sample totals around 140,000 clones. Specimen: PBMCs. The receptors were sampled from a woman in her forties or fifties in good health and CMV-seronegative.

This rearrangement joins TRBV6-1 to TRBJ2-2; D not resolved. V was pared by 4 bases and J by 1 base, with 4 bases between. The CDR3 contains 13 residues. Germline V gene lookup returns CDR1 MNHNS and CDR2 SASEGT. The CDR3 sequence: CASSARNTGELFF. CDR3 DNA sequence: TGTGCCAGCAGTGCTAGGAACACCGGGGAGCTGTTTTTT.

This chain uses TRBV6-5 with TRBJ1-2; D is possibly TRBD1 (5 bases). This CDR3 comprises 14 residues. Germline V gives CDR1 MNHEY, CDR2 SVGAGI. V was cut by 4 bases and J by 6 bases, with 15 bases left in between. In DNA, the CDR3 is TGTGCCAGCAGTTCCTCAGGGAGGGGAGATGGCTACACCTTC. Its protein is CASSSSGRGDGYTF.

The gene calls are TRBV29-1 and TRBJ2-5, with 9 nucleotides matching TRBD2. Germline V CDR1 and CDR2: SQVTM, ANQGSEA. CDR3 length: 14 residues. Trimming at V came to 1 base and at J to 2 bases, leaving 2 bases not matched to a gene. The CDR3 loop is CSVEVGLAQETQYF. Written as DNA, the CDR3 is TGCAGCGTTGAAGTGGGACTAGCACAAGAGACCCAGTACTTC.

The rearrangement uses TRBV5-1 and TRBJ2-7; 11 nucleotides line up with TRBD2. Trimming removed 4 bases from V and 4 bases from J; junction bases left unmatched: 4. Germline CDR1 is SGHRS and CDR2 is YFSETQ. The CDR3 is made up of 14 amino acids. CDR3 sequence (DNA): TGCGCCAGCAGCCTCGGGACTAGCGGTTACGAGCAGTACTTC. As protein: CASSLGTSGYEQYF.

The rearrangement joins TRBV10-1 to TRBJ1-1, with a possible D match to TRBD1 (6 bases). CDR1 WNHNN and CDR2 SYGVQD come from the germline V gene (reference sequence). CDR3 length: 14 residues. Trimming took 4 bases from V and 3 from J, leaving 12 bases between them. The chain's CDR3 is CASSAMTGDTEAFF. The CDR3 coding sequence is TGCGCCAGCAGTGCGATGACAGGAGACACTGAAGCTTTCTTT.